The clone carrying this TCR beta chain has just one count. Its antigen remains unidentified. Sequenced material consisted of expressed TCRB transcripts (all of the isolated RNA was reverse transcribed). Mean read depth for naive, central memory and regulatory T cell samples was 3.5 million or so reads. Only in-frame clones appear in the TCRdb table, and some are missing; sequencing was by immunoSEQ multiplex PCR. The sample records approximately 270,000 clones, approximately 14% being singletons. These data come from a study of beta chain features in type 1 diabetes. The single heparinised draw taken from each donor contained around 110 mL of blood on average. CD4+ cells of the naive, central memory, regulatory and stem cell-like memory types were sorted via CD45RO/CCR7/CD25/CD127/CD95/CD27. General observations from the study: Small HLA sub-analyses could not settle whether HLA shapes TCRB rearrangement. In all four CD4+ subsets, TCRB CDR3 length was significantly, moderately reduced in type 1 diabetes.

Germline CDR1 reads ENHRY; CDR2 reads SYGVKD. V was pared by 4 bases and J by 0 bases, with 7 bases between. CDR3 size: 14 residues. Specimen: naive CD4+ T cells from blood. This TCR was sampled from a man aged 25-45 years with type 1 diabetes. The chain uses TRBV10-3 and TRBJ2-1, with no clear D. CDR3 sequence reads: CAISGPFSYNEQFF. The CDR3 bases are TGTGCCATCAGTGGTCCCTTCTCCTACAATGAGCAGTTCTTC.